This T cell receptor (beta chain) was captured in a study of glioma-infiltrating T cells. This clonotype has a single count. V shed 2 bases and J 2 bases; nucleotides not matched to a gene: 2. The CDR3 totals 14 residues. Germline loops: CDR1 LGHNA, CDR2 YNFKEQ. Using RNA template, CDR3s of TCR alpha and beta were amplified with iRepertoire arm-PCR. TCRdb re-called the multiplex PCR reads with MiXCR, one entry per CDR3 protein. Of approximately 400,000 distinct CDR3 sequences detected, more than 35% appear once; the ten largest clones hold about 12%. The sample consisted of glioma tissue, nonneoplastic brain tissue, or PBMCs (not recorded which). The chain employs TRBV4-2 and TRBJ1-2; 7 nucleotides agree with TRBD1. The TCR comes from a human donor with low-grade glioma or glioblastoma, undergoing nonglioma brain surgery, or in good health (not recorded which). In nucleotides, the CDR3 is TGTGCCAGCAGCCAATTGGGACAGAACTATGGCTACACCTTC. Translated: CASSQLGQNYGYTF.